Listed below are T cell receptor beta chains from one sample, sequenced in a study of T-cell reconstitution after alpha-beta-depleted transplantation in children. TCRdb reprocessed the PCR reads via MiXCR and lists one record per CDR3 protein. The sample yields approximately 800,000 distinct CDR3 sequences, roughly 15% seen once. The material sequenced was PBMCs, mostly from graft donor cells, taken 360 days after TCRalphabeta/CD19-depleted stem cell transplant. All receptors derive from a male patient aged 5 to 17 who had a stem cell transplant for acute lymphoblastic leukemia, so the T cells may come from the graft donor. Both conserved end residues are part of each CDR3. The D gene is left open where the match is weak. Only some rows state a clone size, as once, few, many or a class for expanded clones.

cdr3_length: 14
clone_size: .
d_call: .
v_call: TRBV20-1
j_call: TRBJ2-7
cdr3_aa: CSARGRDFYYEQYF
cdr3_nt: TGCAGTGCTAGAGGACGGGACTTTTACTACGAGCAGTACTTC

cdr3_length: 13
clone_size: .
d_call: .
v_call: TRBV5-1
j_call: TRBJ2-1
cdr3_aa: CASSLDRVDEQFF
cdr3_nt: TGCGCCAGCAGCTTGGACAGGGTGGATGAGCAGTTCTTC

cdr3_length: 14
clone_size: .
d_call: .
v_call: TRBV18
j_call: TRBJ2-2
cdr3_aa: CASSPVPPAGELFF
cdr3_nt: TGTGCCAGCTCACCGGTTCCCCCAGCCGGGGAGCTGTTTTTT

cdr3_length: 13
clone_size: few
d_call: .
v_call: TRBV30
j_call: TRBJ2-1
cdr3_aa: CAWSVTRLDEQFF
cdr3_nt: TGTGCCTGGAGTGTAACAAGGTTAGATGAGCAGTTCTTC

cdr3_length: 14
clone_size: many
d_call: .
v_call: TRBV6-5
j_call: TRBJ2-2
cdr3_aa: CASSYVPRALELFF
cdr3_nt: TGTGCCAGCAGTTATGTCCCTCGGGCCCTAGAGCTGTTTTTT

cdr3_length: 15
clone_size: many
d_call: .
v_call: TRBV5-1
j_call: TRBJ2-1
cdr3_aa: CASSLEVRPLNEQFF
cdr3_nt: TGCGCCAGCAGCTTGGAAGTTAGACCACTCAATGAGCAGTTCTTC

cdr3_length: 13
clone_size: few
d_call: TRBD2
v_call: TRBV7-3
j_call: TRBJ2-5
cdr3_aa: CASSWGLRETQYF
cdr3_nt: TGTGCCAGCAGCTGGGGACTAAGAGAGACCCAGTACTTC

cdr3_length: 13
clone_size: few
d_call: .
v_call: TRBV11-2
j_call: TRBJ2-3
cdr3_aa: CASSPKFPDTQYF
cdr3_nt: TGTGCCAGCAGTCCCAAATTCCCAGATACGCAGTATTTT

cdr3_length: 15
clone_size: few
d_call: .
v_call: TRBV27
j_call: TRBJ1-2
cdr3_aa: CASSSPRGGRYGYTF
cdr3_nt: TGTGCCAGCAGTTCGCCCAGGGGAGGTCGCTATGGCTACACCTTC

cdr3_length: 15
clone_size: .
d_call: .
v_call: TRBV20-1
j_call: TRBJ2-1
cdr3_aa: CSARRPPGIHNEQFF
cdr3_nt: TGCAGTGCTAGAAGGCCCCCGGGTATTCACAATGAGCAGTTCTTC

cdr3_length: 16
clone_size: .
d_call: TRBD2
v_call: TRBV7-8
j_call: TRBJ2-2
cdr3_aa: CASSSTLAERTGELFF
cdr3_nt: TGTGCCAGCAGCTCAACACTAGCGGAACGCACCGGGGAGCTGTTTTTT

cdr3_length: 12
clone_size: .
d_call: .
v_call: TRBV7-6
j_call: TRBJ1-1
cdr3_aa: CASSASGTKAFF
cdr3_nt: TGTGCCAGCAGCGCCTCCGGGACGAAGGCTTTCTTT

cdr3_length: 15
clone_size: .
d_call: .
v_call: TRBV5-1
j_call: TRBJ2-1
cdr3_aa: CASTITDPSYNEQFF
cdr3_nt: TGCGCCAGCACCATAACCGATCCCTCCTACAATGAGCAGTTCTTC

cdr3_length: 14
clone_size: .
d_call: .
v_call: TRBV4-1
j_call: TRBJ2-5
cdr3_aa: CASSYPGRQETQYF
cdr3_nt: TGCGCCAGCAGCTACCCGGGACGGCAAGAGACCCAGTACTTC

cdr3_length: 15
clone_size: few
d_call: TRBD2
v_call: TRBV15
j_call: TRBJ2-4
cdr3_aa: CATSRDLSGWHIQYF
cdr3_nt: TGTGCCACCAGCAGAGATCTTAGCGGGTGGCACATTCAGTACTTC

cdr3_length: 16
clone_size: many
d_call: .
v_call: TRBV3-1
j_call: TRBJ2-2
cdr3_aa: CASSPPGLTRTGELFF
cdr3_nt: TGTGCCAGCAGCCCACCGGGACTGACTCGCACCGGGGAGCTGTTTTTT

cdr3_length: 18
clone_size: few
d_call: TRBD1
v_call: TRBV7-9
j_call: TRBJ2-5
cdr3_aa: CASSPRTGQAITKKTQYF
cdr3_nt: TGTGCCAGCAGCCCCCGGACAGGACAGGCAATTACTAAGAAGACCCAGTACTTC

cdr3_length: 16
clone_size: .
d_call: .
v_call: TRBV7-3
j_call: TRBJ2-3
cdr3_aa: CASSLTSGVGTDTQYF
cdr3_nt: TGTGCCAGCAGCTTAACGTCGGGAGTCGGTACAGATACGCAGTATTTT

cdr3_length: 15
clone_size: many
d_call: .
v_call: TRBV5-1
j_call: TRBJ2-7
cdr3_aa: CASSLALRPLGEQYF
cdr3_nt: TGCGCCAGCAGCTTGGCACTTCGGCCCCTAGGGGAGCAGTACTTC

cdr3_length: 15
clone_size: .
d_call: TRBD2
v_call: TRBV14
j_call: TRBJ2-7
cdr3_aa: CASSLSASGRLRQYF
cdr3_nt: TGTGCCAGCAGCCTTTCGGCTAGCGGGAGATTGCGGCAGTACTTC

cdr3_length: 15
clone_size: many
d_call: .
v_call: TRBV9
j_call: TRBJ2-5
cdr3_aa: CASSIRDVDQETQYF
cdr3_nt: TGTGCCAGCAGCATCCGGGACGTTGACCAAGAGACCCAGTACTTC

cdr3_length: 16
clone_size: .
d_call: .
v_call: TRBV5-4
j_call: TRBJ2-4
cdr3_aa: CASSLAAPLAKNIQYF
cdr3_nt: TGTGCCAGCAGCTTGGCAGCTCCACTAGCCAAAAACATTCAGTACTTC

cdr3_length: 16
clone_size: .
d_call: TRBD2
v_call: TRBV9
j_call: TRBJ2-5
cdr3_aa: CASSEQPLAGLETQYF
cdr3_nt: TGTGCCAGCAGCGAGCAGCCCCTAGCGGGATTGGAGACCCAGTACTTC

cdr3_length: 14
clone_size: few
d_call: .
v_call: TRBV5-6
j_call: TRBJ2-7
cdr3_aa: CASSPRRVSYEQYF
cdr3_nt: TGTGCCAGCAGCCCACGCAGGGTCTCCTACGAGCAGTACTTC

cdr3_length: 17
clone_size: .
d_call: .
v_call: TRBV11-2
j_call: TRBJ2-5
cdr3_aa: CASSLPRARENQETQYF
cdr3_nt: TGTGCCAGCAGCTTACCCCGCGCTAGGGAGAACCAAGAGACCCAGTACTTC

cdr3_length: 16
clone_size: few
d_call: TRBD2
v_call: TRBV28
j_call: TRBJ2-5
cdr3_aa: CASSSRLAVPQETQYF
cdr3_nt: TGTGCCAGCAGTTCGCGACTAGCAGTACCTCAAGAGACCCAGTACTTC

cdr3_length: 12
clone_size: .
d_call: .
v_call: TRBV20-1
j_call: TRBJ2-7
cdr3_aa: CSASRTQGEQYF
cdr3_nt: TGCAGTGCTAGCAGGACCCAAGGCGAGCAGTACTTC

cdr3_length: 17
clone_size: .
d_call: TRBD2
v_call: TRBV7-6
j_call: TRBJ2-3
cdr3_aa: CASSLWAGGPRADTQYF
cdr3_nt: TGTGCCAGCAGCTTATGGGCGGGAGGGCCGCGGGCAGATACGCAGTATTTT

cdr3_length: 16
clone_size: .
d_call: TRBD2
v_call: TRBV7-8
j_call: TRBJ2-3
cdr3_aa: CASSFLAGTYTDTQYF
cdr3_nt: TGTGCCAGCAGCTTTCTAGCGGGGACGTACACAGATACGCAGTATTTT

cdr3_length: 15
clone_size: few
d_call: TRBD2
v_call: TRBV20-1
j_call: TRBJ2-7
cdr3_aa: CSARDPAGGPHEQYF
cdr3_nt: TGCAGTGCTAGAGATCCAGCGGGAGGGCCCCACGAGCAGTACTTC

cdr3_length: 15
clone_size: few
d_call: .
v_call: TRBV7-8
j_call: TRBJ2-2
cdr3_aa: CASSPQRANTGELFF
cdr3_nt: TGTGCCAGCAGCCCACAGCGGGCGAACACCGGGGAGCTGTTTTTT

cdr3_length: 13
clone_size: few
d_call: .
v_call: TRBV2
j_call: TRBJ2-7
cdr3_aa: CASSEAGFYEQYF
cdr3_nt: TGTGCCAGCAGCGAGGCGGGATTCTACGAGCAGTACTTC